This T cell receptor beta chain came from a study of T cell repertoires in cytomegalovirus infection. Looking at the study overall: Evidence of both CMV infection and a matching HLA type came from public TCR beta signatures. Study-level findings and limits: HLA-C-restricted CMV-specific TCR beta clonotypes prevailed in the ex vivo response. Of the TCR beta families, the public ones yielded a cumulative frequency that identified carriers of CMV plus the relevant HLA.

This clonotype was counted a few times. What it recognizes is unknown. TCRdb fed the reads into MiXCR, producing one record per CDR3 protein. The data contain roughly 300,000 distinct CDR3 sequences, about a quarter of them singletons. The specimen was PBMCs. The clonotype originates from a human donor in good health (CMV status not recorded). Some clones in this sample may be carry-over from other donors' samples.

CDR3 protein: CASRRVQGGGPDTQYF. As DNA, the CDR3 is TGTGCCAGCAGGCGAGTGCAGGGGGGAGGCCCAGATACGCAGTATTTT. The J gene is TRBJ2-3, the V gene TRBV27; a possible D gene is TRBD1 (7 bases). Trimming removed 6 bases at V and 4 bases at J, with 20 bases between. This CDR3 contains 16 residues. The germline V gene has CDR1 MNHEY and CDR2 SMNVEV (reference sequence).